Shown below are 20 T cell receptor beta chains from a single sample sequenced in a study of control samples from healthy donors and cancer patients (dated by TCRdb to about 2020). The protocol used for the library was the immunoSEQ multiplex PCR assay. TCRdb mirrors the immuneACCESS table, restricted to in-frame sequences. Some clones are absent from its copies; in checked studies, under half trace to an unresolved V gene, and the reason for the others is unknown. In this sample the table shows some 7,000 clones, approximately 81% of which occur a single time. 25% to 30% of the sample is taken by the ten largest. The sequencing sample was made of PBMCs. These receptors all stem from a man in his sixties or seventies with lung cancer.

The rearrangement joins TRBV11-2 to TRBJ1-4; D not certain. Germline V gene lookup returns CDR1 SGHAT and CDR2 FQNNGV. Trimming took 1 base from V and 5 from J, leaving 8 bases between them. This CDR3 contains 14 residues. The CDR3 coding sequence is TGTGCCAGCAGCTTAGGTGTGGGGAATGAAAAACTGTTTTTT. Its translation: CASSLGVGNEKLFF.

The chain links TRBV19 to TRBJ2-1, with D perhaps TRBD2 (5 bases). Germline-derived CDR1 and CDR2 are LNHDA and SQIVND (reference sequence). The ends were cut back, 3 bases at V and 0 bases at J, with 12 bases in the middle. CDR3 length: 16 amino acids. The CDR3 reads CASSIGLSFSYNEQFF. The CDR3 DNA follows: TGTGCCAGTAGTATCGGACTCTCATTCTCCTACAATGAGCAGTTCTTC.

The J gene is TRBJ2-1, the V gene TRBV2, with 8 bases that match TRBD2. The CDR3 has 12 amino acids. Germline V CDR1 and CDR2: SNHLY, FYNNEI. The ends lost 4 bases at V and 9 bases at J; junction bases unmatched: 2. CDR3 nucleotides: TGTGCCAGCAGTGGGACTAGCCCTGAGCAGTTCTTC. Protein: CASSGTSPEQFF.

The V gene is TRBV28, the J gene TRBJ2-6, with D tentatively TRBD1 (5 bases). Trimming cost V 2 bases and J 1 base, with 12 bases left between them. CDR3 length equals 17 residues. CDR1 and CDR2 from the germline V gene are MDHEN and SYDVKM. DNA of the CDR3: TGTGCCAGCAGTTTACCAGGGTTCGGGTCTGGGGCCAACGTCCTGACTTTC. Protein sequence: CASSLPGFGSGANVLTF. Variable domain in full (rest from reference TRBV28 and TRBJ2-6): DVKVTQSSRYLVKRTGEKVFLECVQDMDHENMFWYRQDPGLGLRLIYFSYDVKMKEKGDIPEGYSVSREKKERFSLILESASTNQTSMYLCASSLPGFGSGANVLTFGAGSRLTVL.

This rearrangement joins TRBV15 to TRBJ1-3; a weak D match, TRBD1 (5 bases). The V and J ends lost 0 bases and 0 bases respectively, with 15 bases between them. The CDR3 runs 18 residues. The germline V gene has CDR1 LNHNV and CDR2 YYDKDF (reference sequence). The DNA of the CDR3 is TGTGCCACCAGCAGAGATTTCGGTGCAGGGAGCTCTGGAAACACCATATATTTT. Residues: CATSRDFGAGSSGNTIYF.

The chain combines TRBV29-1 with TRBJ1-5, with 8 bases lining up with TRBD1. The CDR3 has 13 residues. Trimming at V came to 6 bases and at J to 5 bases, leaving 6 bases not matched to a gene. Germline V CDR1 and CDR2: SQVTM, ANQGSEA. The CDR3 loop reads CSVATGVDQPQHF. CDR3 bases: TGCAGCGTAGCGACAGGGGTGGATCAGCCCCAGCATTTT.

This clone was recorded a few times. This chain joins TRBV29-1 and TRBJ1-2; perhaps TRBD1 as D (5 bases). This CDR3 is built from 13 residues. The ends were cut back, 1 base at V and 7 bases at J, with 13 bases in the middle. Per the germline V gene, CDR1 is SQVTM and CDR2 is ANQGSEA. In DNA, the CDR3 is TGCAGCGTTGAAGGGGAGTGGGGGATTGGCTACACCTTC. This translates into CSVEGEWGIGYTF.

This clone showed up just once. The V and J genes are TRBV6-5 and TRBJ1-6; 10 nucleotides agree with TRBD1. The CDR3 contains 14 residues. Germline V lookup: CDR1 MNHEY, CDR2 SVGAGI. The trim removed 5 bases at V and 10 bases at J, leaving 5 bases unmatched. The CDR3 loop is CASSRQGAGSPLHF. For the CDR3, the DNA is TGTGCCAGCAGTAGACAGGGGGCAGGGTCACCCCTCCACTTT.

This clone was seen only a few times. The chain joins TRBV5-6 to TRBJ1-2, with D tentatively TRBD1 (5 bases). V was trimmed by 6 bases and J by 8 bases, leaving 17 bases between them. The CDR3 has 13 residues. The germline CDR1 and CDR2 sequences are SGHDT and YYEEEE. CDR3 nucleotide sequence: TGTGCCAGCATCCGGGACTGGCGGAGCGGCTACACCTTC. Its protein is CASIRDWRSGYTF.

This chain's CDR3 is CASSLLQGNQPQHF. The DNA for the CDR3 is TGTGCCAGCAGCTTATTACAGGGAAATCAGCCCCAGCATTTT. J is TRBJ1-5 and V is TRBV5-6; D is perhaps TRBD1 (6 bases). Germline V CDR1 and CDR2: SGHDT, YYEEEE. This CDR3 spans 14 amino acids. V shed 2 bases and J shed 4 bases, with 10 bases lying between them.

This chain connects TRBV27 to TRBJ1-4; a possible D gene is TRBD1 (6 bases). The CDR3 runs 14 residues. The V and J ends lost 7 bases and 5 bases respectively, with 14 bases between them. Germline CDR1 MNHEY, CDR2 SMNVEV (reference sequence). CDR3 coding DNA: TGTGCCAGCAACCCTTCGGGACACAATGAAAAACTGTTTTTT. This gives the protein CASNPSGHNEKLFF.

The chain couples TRBV7-8 to TRBJ2-7; no definite D call. Trimming cost V 6 bases and J 2 bases, with 23 bases left between them. The CDR3 sequence is 17 residues long. Germline V CDR1 and CDR2: SGHVS, FQNEAQ. The CDR3 coding sequence is TGTGCCAGCAGTCAAAGGCAAGTGAGTGCGGAAGCCTACGAGCAGTACTTC. It specifies CASSQRQVSAEAYEQYF.

Sample share makes this clone medium-sized (0.01 to 0.1%). The V call is TRBV19, the J call TRBJ1-1; D uncertain. V lost 10 bases to trimming and J lost 3 bases, with 12 bases between them. CDR1 and CDR2 from the germline V gene are LNHDA and SQIVND (reference sequence). The CDR3 is 12 residues long. CDR3 bases: TGTGCCACCTCCCGCGGTTACACTGAAGCTTTCTTT. Translating it yields CATSRGYTEAFF.

This chain uses TRBV5-1 with TRBJ2-5; D unclear. This CDR3 is 12 amino acids long. CDR1 and CDR2 (germline): SGHRS, YFSETQ. V shed 0 bases and J shed 5 bases, with 5 bases lying between them. CDR3 DNA: TGCGCCAGCAGCTTGGCCGCTGAGACCCAGTACTTC. Its translation is CASSLAAETQYF.

The V and J genes are TRBV7-2 and TRBJ1-6; unclear D gene. This CDR3 has 18 amino acids. Germline loops: CDR1 SGHTA, CDR2 FQGNSA. V lost 5 bases and J 10 bases, leaving 27 bases between the germline ends. The CDR3 bases are TGTGCCAGCAGCAAAGATTCTGTCCGACCGACGAAGAAATCACCCCTCCACTTT. It yields the protein CASSKDSVRPTKKSPLHF.

The chain uses TRBV24-1 and TRBJ2-3; D remains unclear. The CDR3 contains 13 residues. The germline gives CDR1 KGHDR, CDR2 SFDVKD. V lost 8 bases, J lost 1 base, and 9 bases lay in between. The CDR3 region has the DNA TGTGCCACCACCGTCAGCGGCACAGATACGCAGTATTTT. This sequence encodes CATTVSGTDTQYF.

This chain connects TRBV27 to TRBJ2-1; TRBD2 matches at 13 bases. Germline V gene data show CDR1 as MNHEY and CDR2 as SMNVEV (reference sequence). The CDR3 spans 15 residues. J gave up 8 bases and V 2 bases, and 3 bases lay outside the gene matches. CDR3 in amino acids: CASSLDGLAGDEQFF. As DNA, the CDR3 is TGTGCCAGCAGTTTAGATGGACTAGCGGGAGATGAGCAGTTCTTC.

This chain links TRBV30 with TRBJ1-1, with 12 bases lining up with TRBD1. CDR3 length equals 16 residues. Germline CDR1 GTSNPN, CDR2 SVGIG (reference sequence). Trimming removed 0 bases from V and 0 bases from J; junction bases left unmatched: 2. DNA of the CDR3: TGTGCCTGGAGTGTAGGGACAGGGGGCATGAACACTGAAGCTTTCTTT. This encodes CAWSVGTGGMNTEAFF.

The sample holds one count of this clone. This sequence joins TRBV28 and TRBJ2-3; D is unresolved. V lost 6 bases and J 0 bases, leaving 10 bases between the germline ends. The germline V gene has CDR1 MDHEN and CDR2 SYDVKM. The CDR3 is 14 amino acids. In DNA, the CDR3 is TGTGCCAGCAGCCTCCGGGCGAGCACAGATACGCAGTATTTT. It is translated as CASSLRASTDTQYF.

The chain joins TRBV2 to TRBJ1-5; D call uncertain. Germline V gives CDR1 SNHLY, CDR2 FYNNEI. The CDR3 length is 15 residues. V was pared by 1 base and J by 2 bases, with 9 bases between. The CDR3 sequence: CASSEESRGNQPQHF. The CDR3, as DNA: TGTGCCAGCAGTGAAGAATCGAGGGGCAATCAGCCCCAGCATTTT.